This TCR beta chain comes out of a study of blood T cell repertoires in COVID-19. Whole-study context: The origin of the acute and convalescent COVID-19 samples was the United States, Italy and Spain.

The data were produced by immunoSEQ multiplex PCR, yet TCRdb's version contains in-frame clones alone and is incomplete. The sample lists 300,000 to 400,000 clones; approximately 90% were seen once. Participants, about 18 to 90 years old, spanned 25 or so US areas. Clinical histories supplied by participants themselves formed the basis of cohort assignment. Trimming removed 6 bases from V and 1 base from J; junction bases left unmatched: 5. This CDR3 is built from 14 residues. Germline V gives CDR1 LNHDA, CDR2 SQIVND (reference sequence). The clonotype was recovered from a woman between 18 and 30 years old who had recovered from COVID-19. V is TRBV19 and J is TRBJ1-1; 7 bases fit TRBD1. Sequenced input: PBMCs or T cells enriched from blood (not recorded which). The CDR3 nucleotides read TGTGCCAGTAGCAGCAGGGGGTCGAACACTGAAGCTTTCTTT. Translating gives CASSSRGSNTEAFF.